Here is one TCR beta chain with its context. One junction end does not reproduce the germline sequence, and a read error may be involved. The CDR3 length is 14 residues. This entry is derived from a study of T cells in Graves' hyperthyroidism and ophthalmopathy. RNA transcripts served as the template for amplifying TCR beta CDR3 regions. The HTBI primer set served for first-round RT-PCR of the TCR CDR3. TCRdb processed the multiplex PCR reads anew with MiXCR; each CDR3 protein has one entry. The sample shows roughly 840,000 distinct CDR3 sequences, over 35% of them seen only once. Patients counted as stable if ophthalmopathy did not develop within 18 months. Newly diagnosed patients aged 18 to 65 had hyperthyroidism of under 2 months' duration.

The sample consisted of blood. The V call is TRBV12-3 or TRBV12-4, the J call TRBJ1-4; D perhaps matches TRBD1 (6 bases). The receptor was derived from a man between 18 and 35 years old with Graves' hyperthyroidism. The CDR3 DNA is TGTGCCAGCAGCAATACAGGGCTAGATGAAGAACTGTTTTTT. Protein: CASSNTGLDEELFF.